These T cell receptor beta chains were read from a single sample in a study of cytomegalovirus exposure and HLA in healthy donors. Only in-frame clones appear in the TCRdb table, and some are missing; sequencing was by immunoSEQ multiplex PCR. The sample has 120,000 or so clones, approximately 78% seen once. The sample comprised PBMCs. The receptors derive from a woman between 40 and 55 years old in good health and CMV-seropositive. The CDR3 runs from the conserved cysteine through the conserved F or W. A D gene is named only where the DNA matches it firmly. Only part of the rows carry a size: once, few, many, or a class if the clone is expanded.

CASSEGGGSNQPQHF	TGTGCCAGCAGCGAGGGGGGGGGTAGCAATCAGCCCCAGCATTTT	-	TRBJ1-5	-	TRBV9
CASSSTSGGAGANVLTF	TGTGCCAGCAGCTCGACTAGCGGGGGGGCTGGGGCCAACGTCCTGACTTTC	TRBD2	TRBJ2-6	-	TRBV7-9
CASSSSRDEQYF	TGTGCCAGCAGTTCCTCACGGGACGAGCAGTACTTC	-	TRBJ2-7	-	TRBV6-5
CASSPLDSTYEQYF	TGTGCTAGCAGCCCCTTGGACAGCACCTACGAGCAGTACTTC	-	TRBJ2-7	-	TRBV7-7
CASSLRPGGSTDTQYF	TGTGCCAGCAGCCTCCGTCCGGGGGGAAGCACAGATACGCAGTATTTT	TRBD2	TRBJ2-3	once	TRBV7-3
CASSLGPGTTEAFF	TGCGCCAGCAGCTTGGGTCCGGGTACGACTGAAGCTTTCTTT	-	TRBJ1-1	-	TRBV5-1
CAISESISGLAGEQYF	TGTGCCATCAGTGAGTCAATCTCTGGACTAGCCGGCGAGCAGTACTTC	TRBD2	TRBJ2-7	-	TRBV10-3
CASSQETSGDQGETQYF	TGCGCCAGCAGCCAAGAAACTAGCGGGGATCAAGGGGAGACCCAGTACTTC	TRBD2	TRBJ2-5	-	TRBV4-1
CASSQDPPAVGRDTQYF	TGCGCCAGCAGCCAAGATCCACCAGCGGTGGGAAGGGATACGCAGTATTTT	-	TRBJ2-3	-	TRBV4-3
CASSLDSLSYNEQFF	TGTGCCAGCAGCTTGGATAGCTTATCCTACAATGAGCAGTTCTTC	-	TRBJ2-1	-	TRBV5-4
CASSQDLSYNEQFF	TGTGCCAGCAGCCAAGATCTGAGCTACAATGAGCAGTTCTTC	-	TRBJ2-1	-	TRBV14
CASSLRGQNPQHF	TGTGCCAGCAGTTTAAGGGGACAGAATCCCCAGCATTTT	TRBD1	TRBJ1-5	few	TRBV27
CASRGPNHGTGLPDTQYF	TGTGCCAGCAGAGGCCCAAACCACGGGACAGGGCTTCCCGATACGCAGTATTTT	TRBD1	TRBJ2-3	-	TRBV7-9
CASSHLLAGGPRQYF	TGCGCCAGCAGCCACCTACTAGCGGGGGGGCCGAGGCAGTACTTC	TRBD2	TRBJ2-5	-	TRBV4-3
CASSQDGTSGGAGYNEQFF	TGCGCCAGCAGCCAAGATGGGACTAGCGGGGGGGCAGGGTACAATGAGCAGTTCTTC	TRBD2	TRBJ2-1	-	TRBV4-3
CASTSGETQYF	TGTGCCAGTACTAGCGGGGAGACCCAGTACTTC	TRBD2	TRBJ2-5	-	TRBV25-1
CARGTRSTDTQYF	TGTGCCAGAGGGACAAGGAGCACAGATACGCAGTATTTT	-	TRBJ2-3	-	TRBV2
CATWTGTGNTIYF	TGTGCCACCTGGACAGGGACTGGAAACACCATATATTTT	TRBD1	TRBJ1-3	-	TRBV10-3
CASSITGGRYGYTF	TGTGCCAGTAGTATAACAGGGGGCAGGTATGGCTACACCTTC	TRBD1	TRBJ1-2	-	TRBV19
CASSTSSRYEQYF	TGTGCCAGCAGCACCTCGAGTCGATACGAGCAGTACTTC	-	TRBJ2-7	-	TRBV7-9
CASSSGTGSYEQYF	TGCGCCAGCAGTTCCGGGACAGGGTCCTACGAGCAGTACTTC	TRBD1	TRBJ2-7	-	TRBV5-1
CASSLTRGVQETQYF	TGTGCCAGCAGCTTAACTAGAGGAGTCCAAGAGACCCAGTACTTC	-	TRBJ2-5	-	TRBV11-2
CASSFVSQGGETQYF	TGTGCCAGCAGCTTCGTCTCACAGGGGGGAGAGACCCAGTACTTC	TRBD1	TRBJ2-5	-	TRBV7-2
CASSATGVAYNEQFF	TGTGCCAGCAGCGCCACAGGGGTTGCCTACAATGAGCAGTTCTTC	TRBD1	TRBJ2-1	-	TRBV9
CASSEAQDNSPLHF	TGTGCCAGCAGTGAAGCCCAGGATAATTCACCCCTCCACTTT	-	TRBJ1-6	-	TRBV6-1
CASSRQGTNYGYTF	TGTGCCAGCAGTAGACAGGGCACTAACTATGGCTACACCTTC	TRBD1	TRBJ1-2	-	TRBV6-5
CASGRERGSAAFF	TGTGCTAGTGGCCGGGAGAGGGGATCGGCGGCTTTCTTT	-	TRBJ1-1	few	TRBV12-5
CASSLGTGANTKAFF	TGCGCCAGCAGCTTGGGGACAGGGGCCAACACGAAGGCTTTCTTT	TRBD1	TRBJ1-1	-	TRBV5-1
CASTGVLSNEQFF	TGTGCCAGCACAGGGGTACTATCAAATGAGCAGTTCTTC	-	TRBJ2-1	-	TRBV2
CASSQGITGISSYEQYF	TGCGCCAGCAGCCAAGGTATAACAGGAATTAGCTCCTACGAGCAGTACTTC	-	TRBJ2-7	few	TRBV4-1
CASSQKVGYYNEQFF	TGCGCCAGCAGCCAAAAAGTGGGCTACTACAATGAGCAGTTCTTC	-	TRBJ2-1	-	TRBV4-1
CASSLFLGEEGKKLFF	TGTGCCAGCAGCTTATTTCTTGGCGAGGAGGGTAAAAAACTGTTTTTT	-	TRBJ1-4	few	TRBV7-9
CASSPVTREQYF	TGTGCCAGCTCACCAGTGACACGGGAGCAGTACTTC	-	TRBJ2-7	-	TRBV18
CASSVWELGYTF	TGTGCCAGCAGCGTATGGGAGTTGGGCTACACCTTC	-	TRBJ1-2	-	TRBV9
CASSSFGTGAYEQYF	TGTGCCAGCAGTTCCTTCGGGACAGGGGCCTACGAGCAGTACTTC	TRBD1	TRBJ2-7	-	TRBV6-5
CASSDSRTGATEAFF	TGTGCCAGCAGTGACTCTCGGACAGGGGCCACTGAAGCTTTCTTT	TRBD1	TRBJ1-1	-	TRBV6-4
CASAPGQGRNEQYF	TGTGCCAGCGCACCGGGACAGGGGAGGAACGAGCAGTACTTC	TRBD1	TRBJ2-7	-	TRBV2